These 12 T cell receptor beta chains were all obtained from the same sample, sequenced in a study of blood T cell repertoires in COVID-19. The data were produced by immunoSEQ multiplex PCR, yet TCRdb's version contains in-frame clones alone and is incomplete. The table lists approximately 150,000 clones, roughly 93% of them singletons, with about 5.3% in the top ten. Source material: peripheral blood. These receptors came from a man between 18 and 29 years old with COVID-19, enrolled during active disease.

V usage is TRBV5-1 and J usage is TRBJ2-7, with 10 bases aligning to TRBD1. This CDR3 is 16 amino acids long. The junction had 8 bases not matched to a gene; V was cut back by 0 bases and J by 5 bases. Germline CDR1 reads SGHRS; CDR2 reads YFSETQ. CDR3 loop: CASSLGGRQGANEQYF. CDR3 nucleotides: TGCGCCAGCAGCTTGGGAGGGCGACAGGGGGCAAACGAGCAGTACTTC.

This clone was seen a handful of times. The chain is built from TRBV5-4 and TRBJ2-1; the match to TRBD1 covers 9 bases. The trim removed 3 bases at V and 2 bases at J, leaving 6 bases unmatched. CDR3 length: 16 residues. Germline V gene data show CDR1 as SGHNT and CDR2 as YYREEE (reference sequence). CDR3: CASSSGQGLTYNEQFF. The CDR3 nucleotides are TGTGCCAGCAGCTCCGGACAGGGGTTGACCTACAATGAGCAGTTCTTC.

The chain recombines TRBV18 with TRBJ1-1; D is ambiguous. The germline V gene encodes CDR1 KGHSH and CDR2 LQKENI. Trimming took 3 bases from V and 1 from J, leaving 12 bases between them. This CDR3 comprises 15 residues. DNA of the CDR3: TGTGCCAGCTCACCGGGAAGGGAGGGGAACACTGAAGCTTTCTTT. Translating gives CASSPGREGNTEAFF.

The V call is TRBV6-1, the J call TRBJ2-7; 9 bases align to TRBD1. Germline V gene lookup returns CDR1 MNHNS and CDR2 SASEGT. The junction had 2 bases not matched to a gene; V was cut back by 5 bases and J by 3 bases. The CDR3 length is 13 residues. In DNA form, the CDR3 reads TGTGCCAGCAGTAGGGACAGGGTCTACGAGCAGTACTTC. This sequence encodes CASSRDRVYEQYF.

J is TRBJ2-5 and V is TRBV30; TRBD1 agrees at 8 bases. CDR1 is GTSNPN and CDR2 is SVGIG in the germline V gene (reference sequence). The CDR3 consists of 14 residues. After removal of 4 bases from V and 4 bases from J, the junction contained 8 bases not matched to a gene. The CDR3 sequence: CAWNYGQGLETQYF. The DNA for the CDR3 is TGTGCCTGGAACTACGGACAGGGACTAGAGACCCAGTACTTC.

The J gene is TRBJ2-3, the V gene TRBV28; D is unresolved. Trimming removed 2 bases at V and 4 bases at J, with 10 bases between. CDR3 size: 14 residues. The V gene's germline CDR1 is MDHEN and CDR2 SYDVKM. CDR3 amino acids: CASSLGPDPDTQYF. The CDR3 DNA reads as TGTGCCAGCAGTTTAGGGCCAGATCCAGATACGCAGTATTTT.

This chain links TRBV6-5 with TRBJ2-7, with TRBD2 matching 9 bases. The V segment lost 6 bases and the J segment 2 bases; nucleotides outside the gene matches: 5. Looked up from germline, CDR1 is MNHEY and CDR2 is SVGAGI. CDR3 length: 14 amino acids. CDR3 nucleotide sequence: TGTGCCAGCAGAACTGCTAGCGGGGCCTACGAGCAGTACTTC. Translated: CASRTASGAYEQYF.

CDR3 coding DNA: TGTGCCAGCAGCTTGGGGGCAGGGGTGGACCAGTACTTC. Protein sequence: CASSLGAGVDQYF. The chain uses TRBV5-5 and TRBJ2-5, with D maybe TRBD1 (6 bases). Trimming took 0 bases from V and 10 from J, leaving 13 bases between them. Germline V lookup: CDR1 SGHKS, CDR2 YYEKEE (reference sequence). The CDR3 is 13 amino acids.

This chain joins TRBV28 and TRBJ1-2, with D uncertain. The CDR3 has 15 residues. Per the germline V gene, CDR1 is MDHEN and CDR2 is SYDVKM. V gave up 6 bases and J gave up 3 bases, with 17 bases separating them. DNA of the CDR3: TGTGCCAGCAGCCTCCCGGGAGCTCGGGACTATGGCTACACCTTC. Its protein product is CASSLPGARDYGYTF.

The genes are TRBV28 and TRBJ2-1, with 7 bases lining up with TRBD2. Germline-derived CDR1 and CDR2 are MDHEN and SYDVKM. V lost 3 bases to trimming and J lost 0 bases; unmatched junction nucleotides: 8. The CDR3 has 17 amino acids. CDR3 nucleotide sequence: TGTGCCAGCAGTTTTTTTAGCGGGCTTAGCTCCTACAATGAGCAGTTCTTC. Translation gives CASSFFSGLSSYNEQFF.

Note on this clone: A read error may produce the germline difference seen at one junction end. Here the CDR3 reads CASSQVAPGGASNEKLLF. The CDR3 DNA sequence: TGCGCCAGCAGCCAAGTAGCCCCAGGGGGCGCTTCAAATGAAAAACTGCTTTTT. V usage is TRBV4-1 and J usage is TRBJ1-4, with TRBD1 matching over 8 bases. This CDR3 spans 18 amino acids. CDR1 MGHRA and CDR2 YSYEKL come from the germline V gene.

This chain uses TRBV27 with TRBJ2-7; the D is unclear. Germline values: CDR1 MNHEY, CDR2 SMNVEV (reference sequence). The V end was cut by 2 bases, the J end by 6 bases, with 8 bases between. This CDR3 has 12 amino acids. The CDR3 sequence is CASSLDGREQYF. CDR3 coding DNA: TGTGCCAGCAGTTTAGATGGCCGCGAGCAGTACTTC.